Shown below are 18 T cell receptor beta chains from a single sample sequenced in a study of T cell responses to AZD1222 COVID-19 vaccine. Assay: immunoSEQ multiplex PCR; the TCRdb copy retains only in-frame clones and omits some. The sample lists approximately 140,000 clones; just over 90% were seen once. Sample: peripheral blood, taken on day 0 of AZD1222 vaccination. The origin of the receptors is an adult in good health.

This clone has just a few counts. This rearrangement joins TRBV24-1 to TRBJ2-1; 10 nucleotides line up with TRBD2. The CDR3 is made up of 16 amino acids. With V trimmed by 2 bases and J by 6 bases, 6 bases remained unmatched. From germline, CDR1 is KGHDR and CDR2 SFDVKD. CDR3 region: CATSDSLAGALNEQFF. CDR3 nucleotide sequence: TGTGCCACCAGTGATTCCCTAGCGGGAGCCCTCAATGAGCAGTTCTTC.

The rearrangement joins TRBV2 to TRBJ1-5; D possibly corresponds to TRBD1 (5 bases). CDR1 is SNHLY, CDR2 FYNNEI, per germline. Trimming took off 8 bases at V and 1 base at J, with 12 bases between the two ends. This CDR3 spans 14 amino acids. CDR3 nucleotides: TGTGCCAGCCTAGGGGTTAGGAGCAATCAGCCCCAGCATTTT. Translating it yields CASLGVRSNQPQHF. Together with reference TRBV2 and TRBJ1-5, the CDR3 gives the full variable domain: EPEVTQTPSHQVTQMGQEVILRCVPISNHLYFYWYRQILGQKVEFLVSFYNNEISEKSEIFDDQFSVERPDGSNFTLKIRSTKLEDSAMYFCASLGVRSNQPQHFGDGTRLSIL.

The sample holds one count of this clone. The J gene is TRBJ1-1, the V gene TRBV6-2 or TRBV6-3; unclear D gene. The CDR3 contains 10 residues. The germline gives CDR1 MNHEY, CDR2 SVGEGT. V was clipped by 4 bases and J by 11 bases, with 8 bases between them. The CDR3 loop reads CASSSSRAFF. The CDR3, as DNA: TGTGCCAGCAGTTCAAGTCGTGCTTTCTTT.

This chain joins TRBV29-1 and TRBJ1-2, with TRBD1 as a possible D gene (5 bases). Germline loops: CDR1 SQVTM, CDR2 ANQGSEA. This CDR3 has 15 residues. Trimming cost V 2 bases and J 2 bases, with 15 bases left between them. The CDR3 reads CSVEMGGNRNYGYTF. The CDR3 region has the DNA TGCAGCGTTGAAATGGGGGGGAACAGGAACTATGGCTACACCTTC.

The CDR3, as DNA: TGTGCCAGCAGCTACGACAGGGGGAAAGGTGAAAAACTGTTTTTT. Translating gives CASSYDRGKGEKLFF. The chain joins TRBV7-8 to TRBJ1-4; TRBD1 agrees at 9 bases. The trim removed 4 bases at V and 7 bases at J, leaving 7 bases unmatched. The CDR3 extends over 15 amino acids. Germline CDR1 and CDR2: SGHVS and FQNEAQ.

The V and J genes are TRBV5-6 and TRBJ1-2; perhaps TRBD1 as D (5 bases). This CDR3 contains 15 residues. Germline CDR1 reads SGHDT; CDR2 reads YYEEEE. The V and J ends lost 5 bases and 8 bases respectively, with 22 bases between them. The CDR3 protein is CASSLGVGQTFGYTF. Written as DNA, the CDR3 is TGTGCCAGCAGTCTGGGGGTCGGGCAGACCTTCGGCTACACCTTC.

The chain recombines TRBV5-1 with TRBJ1-1, with TRBD1 matching over 8 bases. CDR3 size: 14 residues. V shed 4 bases, J shed 7 bases, and the junction held 9 bases outside the gene matches. Germline V gene lookup returns CDR1 SGHRS and CDR2 YFSETQ. The CDR3 reads CASSLDRVGSEAFF. The CDR3, as DNA: TGCGCCAGCAGCCTGGACAGGGTGGGGAGTGAAGCTTTCTTT.

V usage is TRBV24-1 and J usage is TRBJ2-7, with TRBD1 matching over 7 bases. Germline CDR1 is KGHDR and CDR2 is SFDVKD. With V trimmed by 7 bases and J by 0 bases, 8 bases remained unmatched. The CDR3 is 15 residues long. CDR3 nucleotide sequence: TGTGCCACCAGATTGCAGGACAGGAGCTCCTACGAGCAGTACTTC. It translates to CATRLQDRSSYEQYF.

The chain has TRBV6-5 and TRBJ2-1; a weak D match, TRBD1 (6 bases). The length of the CDR3 is 14 residues. Trimming shortened V by 10 bases and J by 6 bases, and 19 bases separated the two germline ends. CDR1 and CDR2 (germline): MNHEY, SVGAGI. CDR3 nucleotides: TGTGCCATCACAGGGTCAGGCGCGCGCAATGAGCAGTTCTTC. Translating it yields CAITGSGARNEQFF.

This chain uses TRBV23-1 with TRBJ1-3; the D is unclear. TRBV23-1 is recorded as an ORF, its role being uncertain. This CDR3 has 18 amino acids. Trimming pared 4 bases from V and 0 bases from J, leaving 19 bases between. The CDR3 sequence: CASSPQRSSPFSGNTIYF. The CDR3 nucleotides read TGCGCCAGCAGTCCCCAACGGAGCAGCCCTTTCTCTGGAAACACCATATATTTT.

This clone was counted a single time. This rearrangement joins TRBV24-1 to TRBJ1-2; D is possibly TRBD1 (5 bases). This CDR3 contains 13 residues. Germline CDR1 and CDR2: KGHDR and SFDVKD. Trimming took 4 bases from V and 10 from J, leaving 15 bases between them. DNA of the CDR3: TGTGCCACCAGTGACGCGTGGGGGGGTTCCTACACCTTC. Translated, it gives CATSDAWGGSYTF.

The chain has TRBV7-2 and TRBJ2-7; D is perhaps TRBD2 (7 bases). V was cut by 5 bases and J by 2 bases, with 25 bases left in between. CDR1 SGHTA and CDR2 FQGNSA come from the germline V gene. The CDR3 length is 18 residues. The CDR3 is CASSPGGAGVGAPYEQYF. The CDR3 DNA follows: TGTGCCAGCAGCCCTGGGGGGGCAGGAGTCGGGGCCCCCTACGAGCAGTACTTC.

The V call is TRBV4-3, the J call TRBJ2-3; TRBD2 matches 8 bases. This CDR3 contains 15 residues. In germline, CDR1 is LGHNA, CDR2 YSLEER. The J segment lost 4 bases and the V segment lost 0 bases, leaving 3 bases of the junction unmatched. The DNA for the CDR3 is TGCGCCAGCAGCCAAGATACGGGAGGGCCAGATACGCAGTATTTT. Its translation is CASSQDTGGPDTQYF.

This chain connects TRBV30 to TRBJ2-1; 12 bases fit TRBD2. The CDR3 has 13 residues. Germline V CDR1 and CDR2: GTSNPN, SVGIG (reference sequence). The ends lost 4 bases at V and 8 bases at J; junction bases unmatched: 3. The CDR3 DNA sequence: TGTGCCTGGACTAGCGGGAGGGCCCATGAGCAGTTCTTC. This translates into CAWTSGRAHEQFF.

The rearrangement links TRBV5-6 to TRBJ1-6, with a tentative D call TRBD1 (6 bases). The CDR3 runs to 15 residues. Trimming removed 1 base at V and 11 bases at J, with 16 bases between. Germline V gene data show CDR1 as SGHDT and CDR2 as YYEEEE. DNA for the CDR3: TGTGCCAGCAGCTTGCGAAGGGGGGGCGTGGCACCCCTCCACTTT. Translation gives CASSLRRGGVAPLHF.

CDR3 region: CASSIPTTGPSNTGELFF. CDR3 bases: TGTGCCAGTAGTATCCCTACGACAGGCCCTTCGAACACCGGGGAGCTGTTTTTT. V gene TRBV19 combines with J gene TRBJ2-2; D may be TRBD1 (6 bases). Germline assignment: CDR1 LNHDA and CDR2 SQIVND (reference sequence). There are 18 residues in the CDR3. The V end lost 3 bases, the J end lost 0 bases, and 17 bases lay between the germline ends.

This clone was picked up a small number of times. The gene calls are TRBV29-1 and TRBJ1-1; no firm D call. CDR1 and CDR2 from the germline V gene are SQVTM and ANQGSEA. CDR3 length: 14 amino acids. The germline V and J ends were trimmed by 7 bases and 0 bases, with 15 bases remaining between them. The CDR3, as DNA: TGCAGCGCAGAGGCTCCGCTTCTGAACACTGAAGCTTTCTTT. It yields the protein CSAEAPLLNTEAFF.

The chain carries TRBV7-9 and TRBJ1-6, with a tentative D call TRBD1 (5 bases). V was cut by 5 bases and J by 7 bases, with 12 bases left in between. This CDR3 has 14 residues. Germline V gene sequence: CDR1 SEHNR, CDR2 FQNEAQ (reference sequence). The CDR3 DNA sequence: TGTGCCAGCAGCCTGGGGGAGGGAAATTCACCCCTCCACTTT. Amino acid sequence: CASSLGEGNSPLHF.